The source of this T cell receptor (beta chain) is a study of T cell responses to AZD1222 COVID-19 vaccine. Study-wide points: White British people made up most donors, females outnumbered males, and clonal diversity was possibly underestimated.

Details on this clone: Its cognate antigen is unknown.

TCRdb's table, derived via immunoSEQ multiplex PCR, lists solely in-frame clones and lacks some. The sample yields 140,000 or so clones, about 90% seen once. V lost 2 bases to trimming and J lost 2 bases, with 19 bases between them. Germline CDR1 is SGHTS and CDR2 is YDEGEE. There are 17 residues in the CDR3. This chain uses TRBV5-8 with TRBJ2-5; D might be TRBD2 (6 bases). The sample consisted of peripheral blood, taken 28 days after the second dose of the MenACWY control vaccine. The TCR sequence derives from an adult who received the MenACWY meningococcal vaccine as a control. CDR3 residues: CASSFPSVASAQETQYF. As DNA, the CDR3 is TGTGCCAGCAGCTTCCCTTCGGTGGCTAGCGCTCAAGAGACCCAGTACTTC.